A single sample gave rise to the 31 T cell receptor beta chains below, sequenced in a study of CD8 T cells in ankylosing spondylitis. General study findings and limits: What appeared characteristic of ankylosing spondylitis blood was a TCR beta motif of seven to nine highly homologous variants.

Antigen specificity for these receptors is unknown. TCRdb fed the 5' RACE reads into MiXCR, producing one record per CDR3 protein. The sample lists fewer than 550,000 distinct CDR3 sequences; approximately 5% were seen once. Sequencing input: blood, either unsorted or a sorted T cell fraction (not recorded which). These receptors originate from a male donor with ankylosing spondylitis.

In its sample, this clonotype was seen many times. V gene TRBV20-1 combines with J gene TRBJ1-1; D is possibly TRBD1 (5 bases). V was pared by 1 base and J by 2 bases, with 8 bases between. There are 13 residues in the CDR3. CDR1 DFQATT and CDR2 SNEGSKA come from the germline V gene (reference sequence). This CDR3 reads CSARGQKNTEAFF. For the CDR3, the DNA is TGCAGTGCTAGAGGACAGAAAAACACTGAAGCTTTCTTT.

This clonotype came up many times. The gene calls are TRBV10-3 and TRBJ1-1, with D perhaps matching TRBD1 (6 bases). The CDR3 length is 12 residues. V was cut by 10 bases and J by 1 base, with 10 bases left in between. In germline, CDR1 is ENHRY, CDR2 SYGVKD. The CDR3 sequence: CATGGANTEAFF. For the CDR3, the DNA is TGTGCCACCGGGGGGGCGAACACTGAAGCTTTCTTT.

The table lists this clonotype with many counts. The chain employs TRBV5-1 and TRBJ1-1, with D unclear. V lost 1 base to trimming and J lost 0 bases, with 4 bases between them. CDR1 and CDR2 (germline): SGHRS, YFSETQ. This CDR3 spans 13 amino acids. CDR3 loop: CASSLWMNTEAFF. CDR3 in DNA: TGCGCCAGCAGCTTGTGGATGAACACTGAAGCTTTCTTT.

This clonotype was counted at least ten times. The chain is built from TRBV7-8 and TRBJ1-3; 9 bases fit TRBD1. Germline CDR1 SGHVS, CDR2 FQNEAQ. J lost 9 bases, V lost 4 bases, and 4 bases had no gene match. This CDR3 is 13 amino acids long. The CDR3 nucleotides read TGTGCCAGCAGCTATAGGGACAGGGCCACCATATATTTT. Protein product: CASSYRDRATIYF.

This clonotype was seen many times. The gene calls are TRBV12-3 or TRBV12-4 and TRBJ2-4; TRBD1 matches at 10 bases. Trimming removed 5 bases from V and 13 bases from J; junction bases left unmatched: 14. There are 15 residues in the CDR3. The CDR3 sequence is CASSRQTGGLSIQYF. The DNA of the CDR3 is TGTGCCAGCAGTCGACAGACAGGGGGCTTATCCATACAGTACTTC.

This clonotype has a count of ten or more. The chain employs TRBV5-1 and TRBJ1-2, with D unresolved. Looked up from germline, CDR1 is SGHRS and CDR2 is YFSETQ. There are 15 residues in the CDR3. Trimming took off 4 bases at V and 0 bases at J, with 13 bases between the two ends. The CDR3 loop reads CASSRTVITNYGYTF. In nucleotides, the CDR3 is TGCGCCAGCAGCCGCACCGTCATCACTAACTATGGCTACACCTTC.

This clonotype has a count of ten or more. The gene calls are TRBV6-6 and TRBJ2-1; the match to TRBD1 covers 9 bases. V lost 5 bases to trimming and J lost 7 bases; unmatched junction nucleotides: 3. Germline assignment: CDR1 MNHNY and CDR2 SVGAGI (reference sequence). The CDR3 spans 13 residues. The CDR3 nucleotides read TGTGCCAGCAGTGCGACAGGGGGTAATGAGCAGTTCTTC. This gives the protein CASSATGGNEQFF.

In its sample, this clonotype was seen many times. The chain employs TRBV4-3 and TRBJ1-5, with D unclear. The germline V and J ends were trimmed by 1 base and 1 base, with 5 bases remaining between them. The CDR3 runs to 14 residues. Germline V lookup: CDR1 LGHNA, CDR2 YSLEER. The CDR3 here is CASSQGRSNQPQHF. The DNA of the CDR3 is TGCGCCAGCAGCCAAGGGAGGAGCAATCAGCCCCAGCATTTT.

This clonotype appeared many times. V is TRBV5-1 and J is TRBJ2-7, with D perhaps TRBD2 (5 bases). V lost 4 bases and J 2 bases, leaving 16 bases between the germline ends. Germline V gene sequence: CDR1 SGHRS, CDR2 YFSETQ. This CDR3 is 15 amino acids long. The CDR3 DNA sequence: TGCGCCAGCAGCCCAGTCGGAGGTGAAACCTACGAGCAGTACTTC. Translation gives CASSPVGGETYEQYF. Filled out from reference TRBV5-1 and TRBJ2-7, the complete variable domain reads KAGVTQTPRYLIKTRGQQVTLSCSPISGHRSVSWYQQTPGQGLQFLFEYFSETQRNKGNFPGRFSGRQFSNSRSEMNVSTLELGDSALYLCASSPVGGETYEQYFGPGTRLTVT.

This clonotype has just a few counts. This rearrangement joins TRBV10-3 to TRBJ1-4; 7 bases match TRBD1. Unmatched junction bases numbered 7, after V lost 5 bases and J lost 4 bases. The CDR3 has 15 amino acids. Germline V gene sequence: CDR1 ENHRY, CDR2 SYGVKD. The CDR3 region has the DNA TGTGCCATCAGTCAAATACAGGGGAGTAATGAAAAACTGTTTTTT. Translating gives CAISQIQGSNEKLFF.

This clonotype was observed a handful of times. The rearrangement uses TRBV18 and TRBJ2-5, with D unresolved. Trimming left V 4 bases short and J 0 bases short, with 9 bases between. The CDR3 runs 14 residues. CDR1 and CDR2 (germline): KGHSH, LQKENI. CDR3 loop: CASSLDGYQETQYF. The CDR3 DNA sequence: TGTGCCAGCTCACTAGACGGGTACCAAGAGACCCAGTACTTC.

This clonotype was counted many times. The V and J genes are TRBV20-1 and TRBJ2-5, with 8 positions matching TRBD2. The germline CDR1 and CDR2 sequences are DFQATT and SNEGSKA (reference sequence). V was clipped by 1 base and J by 7 bases; unmatched bases: 8. This CDR3 spans 14 amino acids. CDR3 nucleotide sequence: TGCAGTGCTAGAGCCCGACTAGCGAGAGGGACCCAGTACTTC. It yields the protein CSARARLARGTQYF.

This clonotype was counted ten times or more. CDR3 coding DNA: TGTGCCAGCAGTTGGCTAGCGGGAGGGACCGGGGAGCTGTTTTTT. Residues: CASSWLAGGTGELFF. V and J are TRBV12-3 or TRBV12-4 and TRBJ2-2; TRBD2 matches 12 bases. With 4 bases clipped from V and 5 bases from J, the junction kept 2 bases outside the gene matches. This CDR3 region has 15 residues.

In this sample, this clonotype turned up a few times. The V call is TRBV29-1, the J call TRBJ2-7; possible D gene TRBD1, 5 bases. This CDR3 is built from 11 residues. Germline lookup yields CDR1 SQVTM and CDR2 ANQGSEA. Trimming took off 8 bases at V and 6 bases at J, with 14 bases between the two ends. The CDR3 DNA sequence: TGCAGCTACTGGGAAGGGGTCGAGCAGTACTTC. It yields the protein CSYWEGVEQYF.

This clonotype occurred many times. CDR3 bases: TGTGCCAGCAGTTTATCGAGGAGCGAGAACACTGAAGCTTTCTTT. This gives the protein CASSLSRSENTEAFF. The V gene is TRBV27, the J gene TRBJ1-1; D not resolved. CDR1 and CDR2 (germline): MNHEY, SMNVEV (reference sequence). The CDR3 consists of 15 residues. V shed 0 bases and J shed 1 base, with 9 bases lying between them.

In its sample, this clonotype was seen many times. The gene calls are TRBV6-5 and TRBJ2-1, with 8 bases identical to TRBD1. Germline CDR1 is MNHEY and CDR2 is SVGAGI. The V and J ends lost 2 bases and 4 bases, in that order; junction bases with no gene match: 4. The CDR3 spans 15 residues. The CDR3 nucleotides read TGTGCCAGCAGTTACGACGGGACAGGTTACAATGAGCAGTTCTTC. Residues: CASSYDGTGYNEQFF.

This clonotype was seen many times. The chain employs TRBV7-2 and TRBJ1-1, with 10 nucleotides matching TRBD1. CDR1 is SGHTA, CDR2 FQGNSA, per germline. V lost 1 base to trimming and J lost 3 bases; unmatched junction nucleotides: 2. This CDR3 comprises 15 residues. The CDR3 DNA is TGTGCCAGCAGCTTAGGGGACAGGGGACACACTGAAGCTTTCTTT. Its translation is CASSLGDRGHTEAFF.

The sample holds many counts of this clonotype. The J gene is TRBJ2-7, the V gene TRBV27, with D uncertain. The CDR3 spans 15 residues. Deletions cut 0 bases from V and 0 bases from J, with 9 bases between. Germline assignment: CDR1 MNHEY and CDR2 SMNVEV (reference sequence). CDR3 DNA sequence: TGTGCCAGCAGTTTATCGTCCGGCACCTCCTACGAGCAGTACTTC. It encodes CASSLSSGTSYEQYF.

The table lists this clonotype with many counts. The chain recombines TRBV7-9 with TRBJ2-5; TRBD1 or TRBD2 may be the D gene (6 bases each). Germline V CDR1 and CDR2: SEHNR, FQNEAQ (reference sequence). The CDR3 has 15 amino acids. V dropped 4 bases and J dropped 4 bases, with 16 bases sitting between them. CDR3 sequence reads: CASSSFMGGRETQYF. Here the CDR3 DNA reads TGTGCCAGCAGCTCTTTCATGGGGGGCAGAGAGACCCAGTACTTC.

This chain uses TRBV7-6 with TRBJ2-7; TRBD1 agrees at 9 bases. The CDR3 runs to 14 residues. CDR1 and CDR2 from the germline V gene are SGHVS and FNYEAQ. V shed 6 bases and J 6 bases; nucleotides not matched to a gene: 9. The CDR3, as DNA: TGTGCCAGCAGGGCCTGGGACAGGGCCCTCGAGCAGTACTTC. Translating gives CASRAWDRALEQYF. The full variable domain, with the rest looked up from reference TRBV7-6 and TRBJ2-7, is GAGVSQSPRYKVTKRGQDVALRCDPISGHVSLYWYRQALGQGPEFLTYFNYEAQQDKSGLPNDRFSAERPEGSISTLTIQRTEQRDSAMYRCASRAWDRALEQYFGPGTRLTVT.

This clonotype was seen ten or more times. The rearrangement links TRBV20-1 to TRBJ2-3; 13 nucleotides agree with TRBD2. The CDR3 is 15 residues long. CDR1 is DFQATT, CDR2 SNEGSKA, per germline (reference sequence). The junction had 6 bases not matched to a gene; V was cut back by 5 bases and J by 4 bases. The CDR3: CSASRTSGGSDTQYF. As DNA, the CDR3 is TGCAGTGCTTCCCGGACTAGCGGGGGCTCAGATACGCAGTATTTT.

This clonotype has a count of ten or more. Written as DNA, the CDR3 is TGTGCCAGCAGCTTCGACCGAGGGGAGACCCAGTACTTC. Translating it yields CASSFDRGETQYF. The chain carries TRBV7-2 and TRBJ2-5; maybe TRBD2 (5 bases). The CDR3 spans 13 residues. The germline CDR1 and CDR2 sequences are SGHTA and FQGNSA. V dropped 3 bases and J dropped 5 bases, with 10 bases sitting between them.

The V gene is TRBV13, the J gene TRBJ2-1; no reliable D call. CDR1 is PRHDT, CDR2 FYEKMQ, per germline (reference sequence). This CDR3 has 13 residues. V was cut by 2 bases and J by 2 bases, with 4 bases left in between. CDR3 coding DNA: TGTGCCAGCAGCTTATTAACCTACAATGAGCAGTTCTTC. Its translation is CASSLLTYNEQFF.

This clonotype was recorded at least ten times. CDR3 DNA sequence: TGCGCCAGCAGCCATCCGTACGGGGACGGGGAGCTGTTTTTT. Its translation: CASSHPYGDGELFF. The chain carries TRBV4-1 and TRBJ2-2, with D perhaps matching TRBD2 (5 bases). The V gene's germline CDR1 is MGHRA and CDR2 YSYEKL. The CDR3 spans 14 residues. V lost 3 bases, J lost 7 bases, and 12 bases lay in between.

This clonotype appeared a few times. The rearrangement joins TRBV4-3 to TRBJ2-1, with D unresolved. Germline assignment: CDR1 LGHNA and CDR2 YSLEER. The CDR3 length is 15 residues. The V gene lost 0 bases and the J gene lost 0 bases, with 6 bases spanning the gap. The CDR3 loop is CASSQEGSSYNEQFF. The CDR3 nucleotides read TGCGCCAGCAGCCAAGAGGGTAGCTCCTACAATGAGCAGTTCTTC.

The table lists this clonotype with many counts. This chain links TRBV10-3 with TRBJ2-1; the match to TRBD2 covers 12 bases. Germline V gene data show CDR1 as ENHRY and CDR2 as SYGVKD. Trimming removed 4 bases from V and 9 bases from J; junction bases left unmatched: 16. This CDR3 has 18 amino acids. DNA for the CDR3: TGTGCCATCAGTGTTCATCCTAAGACTAGCGGGAGACCCAGTGAGCAGTTCTTC. It is translated as CAISVHPKTSGRPSEQFF.

This clonotype was counted between two and nine times. The V call is TRBV5-1, the J call TRBJ2-5; either TRBD1 or TRBD2 may supply D (5 bases each). Between the trimmed V and J ends, which lost 4 bases and 0 bases, there was a span of 13 bases. Per the germline V gene, CDR1 is SGHRS and CDR2 is YFSETQ. The CDR3 contains 15 residues. The CDR3 DNA reads as TGCGCCAGCAGCCAAGGGACCGATTACCAAGAGACCCAGTACTTC. Protein sequence: CASSQGTDYQETQYF. Complete variable domain (other parts from reference TRBV5-1 and TRBJ2-5): KAGVTQTPRYLIKTRGQQVTLSCSPISGHRSVSWYQQTPGQGLQFLFEYFSETQRNKGNFPGRFSGRQFSNSRSEMNVSTLELGDSALYLCASSQGTDYQETQYFGPGTRLLVL.

At least ten counts were recorded for this clonotype. The chain joins TRBV20-1 to TRBJ1-5; TRBD1 matches at 7 bases. Germline lookup yields CDR1 DFQATT and CDR2 SNEGSKA (reference sequence). The CDR3 is 15 amino acids. Trimming cost V 0 bases and J 5 bases; bases outside gene matches: 7. CDR3 region: CSARDPRGKDQPQHF. In DNA, the CDR3 is TGCAGTGCTAGAGATCCCAGGGGGAAGGATCAGCCCCAGCATTTT.

This clonotype was found many times. The rearrangement links TRBV6-5 to TRBJ1-1; maybe TRBD1 (5 bases). There are 15 residues in the CDR3. V was shortened by 4 bases and J by 1 base, with 13 bases between the two germline ends. Germline V gene lookup returns CDR1 MNHEY and CDR2 SVGAGI. The CDR3 DNA reads as TGTGCCAGCAGTTTCGCGGGGGGAACGAACACTGAAGCTTTCTTT. This translates into CASSFAGGTNTEAFF.

This clonotype was detected many times. The J gene is TRBJ2-1, the V gene TRBV6-1; weak D call: TRBD1 (6 bases). Germline CDR1 is MNHNS and CDR2 is SASEGT. This CDR3 spans 14 amino acids. V lost 6 bases and J lost 7, with 16 bases in between. The CDR3 sequence: CASSFSYRDNEQFF. The CDR3 nucleotides are TGTGCCAGCAGCTTTTCCTACAGGGATAATGAGCAGTTCTTC.

This clonotype was counted ten times or more. The J gene is TRBJ2-1, the V gene TRBV29-1, with TRBD2 matching 15 bases. This CDR3 is 14 amino acids long. After removal of 6 bases from V and 3 bases from J, the junction contained 0 bases not matched to a gene. CDR1 and CDR2 from the germline V gene are SQVTM and ANQGSEA. DNA for the CDR3: TGCAGCGTGGGACTAGCGGGAGGCTACAATGAGCAGTTCTTC. It translates to CSVGLAGGYNEQFF.